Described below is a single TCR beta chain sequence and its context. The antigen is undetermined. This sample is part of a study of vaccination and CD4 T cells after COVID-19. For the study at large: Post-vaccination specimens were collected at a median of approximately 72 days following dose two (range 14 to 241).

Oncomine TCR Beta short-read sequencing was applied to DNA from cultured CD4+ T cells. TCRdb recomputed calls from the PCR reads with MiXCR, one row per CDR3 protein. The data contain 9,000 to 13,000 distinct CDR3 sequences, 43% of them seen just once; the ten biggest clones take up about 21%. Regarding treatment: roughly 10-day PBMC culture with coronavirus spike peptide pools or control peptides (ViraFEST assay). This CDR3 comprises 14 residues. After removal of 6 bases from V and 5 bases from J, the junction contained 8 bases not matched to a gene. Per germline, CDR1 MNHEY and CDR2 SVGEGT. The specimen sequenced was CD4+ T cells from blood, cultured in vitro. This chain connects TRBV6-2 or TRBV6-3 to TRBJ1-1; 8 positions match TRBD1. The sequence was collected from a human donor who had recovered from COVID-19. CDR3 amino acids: CASRVTQGATEAFF. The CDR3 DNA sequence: TGTGCCAGCAGAGTTACCCAGGGGGCTACTGAAGCTTTCTTT.